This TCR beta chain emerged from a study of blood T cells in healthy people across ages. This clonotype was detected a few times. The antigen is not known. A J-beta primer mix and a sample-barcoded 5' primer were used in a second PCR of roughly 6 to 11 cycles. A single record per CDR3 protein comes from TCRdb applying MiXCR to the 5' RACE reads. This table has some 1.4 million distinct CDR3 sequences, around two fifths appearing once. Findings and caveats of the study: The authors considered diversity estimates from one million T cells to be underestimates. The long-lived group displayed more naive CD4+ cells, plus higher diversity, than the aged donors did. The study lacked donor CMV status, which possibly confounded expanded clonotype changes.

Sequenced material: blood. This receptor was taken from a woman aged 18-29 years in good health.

CDR3 sequence reads: CASSQAMTGGLSYGYTF. In DNA form, the CDR3 reads TGTGCCAGCAGCCAAGCGATGACAGGGGGGCTATCCTATGGCTACACCTTC. The V call is TRBV14, the J call TRBJ1-2; 9 bases align to TRBD1. Trimming removed 1 base from V and 4 bases from J; junction bases left unmatched: 10. The CDR3 extends over 17 amino acids. The V gene's germline CDR1 is SGHDN and CDR2 FVKESK.